These T cell receptor beta chains were read from a single sample in a study of CD8 T cells in ankylosing spondylitis. One entry per CDR3 protein results from TCRdb running MiXCR on the 5' RACE reads. The table shows around 220,000 distinct CDR3 sequences, with under 12% occurring only once. Sequencing was done on a sample of blood, either unsorted or a sorted T cell fraction (not recorded which). The receptors stem from a male donor with ankylosing spondylitis or in good health (not recorded which). CDR3s include the opening cysteine and the closing phenylalanine or tryptophan. D genes are given only for firm matches. Clone size appears in some rows only: once, few, many, or a class for an expanded clone.

CDR3nt,CDR3aa,abundance,d_gene,v_gene,j_gene
TGTGCCAGCAGCCCAGGGACAGGAGCGAAGACCCAGTACTTC,CASSPGTGAKTQYF,few,TRBD1,TRBV12-3/TRBV12-4,TRBJ2-5
TGCAGCGTCCACGGGACAGGGGACTGGGAGACCCAGTACTTC,CSVHGTGDWETQYF,few,TRBD1,TRBV29-1,TRBJ2-5
TGTGCCAGCCGAGGGGAGGGACGCAACACCGGGGAGCTGTTTTTT,CASRGEGRNTGELFF,few,TRBD2,TRBV25-1,TRBJ2-2
TGTGCCAGCAGCTACGGACAGAGAAACTACGAGCAGTACTTC,CASSYGQRNYEQYF,.,.,TRBV7-2,TRBJ2-7
TGTGCCAGCAGCCCCGATCATGGGGGCTACGAGCAGTACTTC,CASSPDHGGYEQYF,.,.,TRBV4-2,TRBJ2-7
TGTGCCAGCAGTTACCGTTCGCAAGAGACCCAGTACTTC,CASSYRSQETQYF,many,.,TRBV27,TRBJ2-5
TGTGCCAGCAGCCTTGAGACAGATTTAAACCAGCCCCAGCATTTT,CASSLETDLNQPQHF,many,.,TRBV7-9,TRBJ1-5
TGTGCCAGCAGCCAAGCCCAGGAGTACACTGAAGCTTTCTTT,CASSQAQEYTEAFF,.,.,TRBV4-2,TRBJ1-1
TGCGCCAGCAGCTCGGTTTCCGGGACGGTTACCTACGAGCAGTACTTC,CASSSVSGTVTYEQYF,many,.,TRBV5-1,TRBJ2-7
TGCAGCGTGTCAGGGGGGAATGCAAATTCACCCCTCCACTTT,CSVSGGNANSPLHF,many,TRBD1,TRBV29-1,TRBJ1-6
TGCAGTGCCACGGAAGGGACAGGATTCTCTGGAAACACCATATATTTT,CSATEGTGFSGNTIYF,many,TRBD1,TRBV20-1,TRBJ1-3
TGTGCCAGCAGCTTAGCATCCCTGGGGGAAAAACTGTTTTTT,CASSLASLGEKLFF,many,.,TRBV7-2,TRBJ1-4
TGCGCCAGCAGCTTGGGGCCTGTGAACACTGAAGCTTTCTTT,CASSLGPVNTEAFF,many,.,TRBV5-1,TRBJ1-1
TGTGCCAGCAGCTTAGCGGGGGCGAATTACAATGAGCAGTTCTTC,CASSLAGANYNEQFF,many,TRBD2,TRBV5-5,TRBJ2-1
TGTGCCAGCAGTGTAGAAGACAGGGGAAGGTACGAGCAGTACTTC,CASSVEDRGRYEQYF,.,TRBD1,TRBV9,TRBJ2-7
TGTGCCATCACGACGGCGGCCTACAATGAGCAGTTCTTC,CAITTAAYNEQFF,many,.,TRBV10-3,TRBJ2-1
TGTGCCAGCAGCAACCGGGACAGGGGGCCGGATACGCAGTATTTT,CASSNRDRGPDTQYF,.,TRBD1,TRBV6-1,TRBJ2-3
TGTGCCAGCAGTTTGCAAGGGTTGGATCAGCCCCAGCATTTT,CASSLQGLDQPQHF,few,.,TRBV12-3/TRBV12-4,TRBJ1-5
TGTGCCATCCTCCCGGATTTGGCCACCGGGGAGCTGTTTTTT,CAILPDLATGELFF,few,.,TRBV10-3,TRBJ2-2
TGTGCCAGCAGCCTGTCTCAGGGGACGGCTAACTATGGCTACACCTTC,CASSLSQGTANYGYTF,many,.,TRBV3-1,TRBJ1-2
TGCGCCAGCAGCTTGAGTTTTCGGGACACCTCCTATGGCTACACCTTC,CASSLSFRDTSYGYTF,few,.,TRBV5-1,TRBJ1-2
TGTGCCAGCAGCCGGACAGGGAATAATTCACCCCTCCACTTT,CASSRTGNNSPLHF,many,TRBD1,TRBV11-1,TRBJ1-6
TGTGCCAGCAGTTATCAGGGGGCGGGCACTGAAGCTTTCTTT,CASSYQGAGTEAFF,many,TRBD1,TRBV12-3/TRBV12-4,TRBJ1-1
TGTGCCAGCACCTCCTTGGTAGTGGGCCAGCAAGAGACCCAGTACTTC,CASTSLVVGQQETQYF,.,.,TRBV7-2,TRBJ2-5
TGTGCCAGCAGTCCAGGACAGGGGGGGGATACCGGGGAGCTGTTTTTT,CASSPGQGGDTGELFF,many,TRBD1,TRBV12-3/TRBV12-4,TRBJ2-2
TGCAGCGTTGAAGACGAGACAGGGGTACGAGAGACCCAGTACTTC,CSVEDETGVRETQYF,.,TRBD1,TRBV29-1,TRBJ2-5
TGCAGTGCTAGAAGCCCCGGGACTAGCGGGAGGGAGACCCAGTACTTC,CSARSPGTSGRETQYF,many,TRBD2,TRBV20-1,TRBJ2-5
TGCGCCAGCAGCCCGGAGGGACGGCTCAGCACAGATACGCAGTATTTT,CASSPEGRLSTDTQYF,many,.,TRBV5-1,TRBJ2-3
TGTGCCAGCAGTTTTCCGGGACACATCTACGAGCAGTACTTC,CASSFPGHIYEQYF,.,.,TRBV28,TRBJ2-7
TGTGCCAGCCGAGTGCGGATGAACACTGAAGCTTTCTTT,CASRVRMNTEAFF,many,.,TRBV7-2,TRBJ1-1
TGTGCCAGCAGCTTGGTGGCGGTTGGAGGCTACACCTTC,CASSLVAVGGYTF,many,.,TRBV5-6,TRBJ1-2
TGTGCCAGCAGCCTTGGAGCGTCGGCCGGGGAGCTGTTTTTT,CASSLGASAGELFF,many,.,TRBV3-1,TRBJ2-2
TGTGCCAGCAGGCCTTACTGGCGGGGGGCTTACAATGAGCAGTTCTTC,CASRPYWRGAYNEQFF,many,TRBD2,TRBV12-3/TRBV12-4,TRBJ2-1
TGTGCCAGCAGCCAGATGAGTGGCTCCTACAATGAGCAGTTCTTC,CASSQMSGSYNEQFF,many,.,TRBV12-3/TRBV12-4,TRBJ2-1
TGTGCCAGCAGCTTAGGCCCCCCCGCGGATACGCAGTATTTT,CASSLGPPADTQYF,many,.,TRBV7-2,TRBJ2-3
TGTGCCAGCAGCCCCGGGGCCCCCTATGGCTACACCTTC,CASSPGAPYGYTF,.,.,TRBV4-2,TRBJ1-2
TGCGCCAGCAGCTTGGTCGCGGGAAAGAACACTGAAGCTTTCTTT,CASSLVAGKNTEAFF,few,.,TRBV5-1,TRBJ1-1
TGTGCCAGCAGCGTAGCCGGGGACGTACCCTACGAGCAGTACTTC,CASSVAGDVPYEQYF,.,.,TRBV9,TRBJ2-7
TGTGCCAGCAGCTTCCTAGGGACAGGGTCTTTCGAGCAGTACTTC,CASSFLGTGSFEQYF,many,TRBD1,TRBV5-6,TRBJ2-7
TGTGCCAGCAGCTTAGACACAGATACGCAGTATTTT,CASSLDTDTQYF,many,.,TRBV7-2,TRBJ2-3